This T cell receptor (beta chain) was identified in a study of response to subunit inactivated influenza vaccine. Points from the study as a whole: Few additional T cells are recruited per seasonal influenza vaccination, authors suggested.

Concerning this clonotype: The target antigen is unknown.

TCRdb processed the RT-PCR reads anew with MiXCR; each CDR3 protein has one entry. Here the sample spans just under 550,000 distinct CDR3 sequences, 20% to 25% being singletons. Germline-derived CDR1 and CDR2 are SQVTM and ANQGSEA. Trimming cost V 4 bases and J 5 bases, with 14 bases left between them. CDR3 length: 13 amino acids. This same sample was also taken into another study, of T cells expressing NK-cell markers. That work contributes: A 5'RACE template switching approach incorporating UMIs was used to make TCR beta cDNA.

The sequenced sample was CD4+ T cells sorted from PBMCs, obtained about 13 days after vaccination. The origin of this receptor is a man aged 45-65 years who received an inactivated influenza vaccine. The rearrangement joins TRBV29-1 to TRBJ1-1, with no clear D. The CDR3 reads CSVGGVPGTEAFF. The CDR3 nucleotides read TGCAGCGTTGGTGGGGTCCCGGGGACTGAAGCTTTCTTT.